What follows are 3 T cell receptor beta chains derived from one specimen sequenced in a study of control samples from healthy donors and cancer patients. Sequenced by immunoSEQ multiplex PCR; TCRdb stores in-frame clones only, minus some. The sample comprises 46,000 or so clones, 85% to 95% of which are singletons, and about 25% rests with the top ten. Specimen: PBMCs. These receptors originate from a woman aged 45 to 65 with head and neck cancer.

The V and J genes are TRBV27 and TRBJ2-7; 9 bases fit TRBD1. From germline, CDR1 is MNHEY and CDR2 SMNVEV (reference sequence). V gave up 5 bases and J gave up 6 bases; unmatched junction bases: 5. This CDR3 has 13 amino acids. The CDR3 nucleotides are TGTGCCAGCAGTGCCTACAGGGGGCGCGAGCAGTACTTC. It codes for CASSAYRGREQYF.

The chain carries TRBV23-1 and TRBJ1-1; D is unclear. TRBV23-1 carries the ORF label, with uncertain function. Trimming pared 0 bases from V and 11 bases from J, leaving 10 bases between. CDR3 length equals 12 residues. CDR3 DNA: TGCGCCAGCAGTCAATCGAACGGCTCCGCTTTCTTT. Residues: CASSQSNGSAFF.

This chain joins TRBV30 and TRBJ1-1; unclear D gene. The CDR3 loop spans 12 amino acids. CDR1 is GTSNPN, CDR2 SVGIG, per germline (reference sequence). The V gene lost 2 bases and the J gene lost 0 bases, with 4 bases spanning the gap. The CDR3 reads CAWSHMNTEAFF. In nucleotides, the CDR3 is TGTGCCTGGAGTCATATGAACACTGAAGCTTTCTTT.